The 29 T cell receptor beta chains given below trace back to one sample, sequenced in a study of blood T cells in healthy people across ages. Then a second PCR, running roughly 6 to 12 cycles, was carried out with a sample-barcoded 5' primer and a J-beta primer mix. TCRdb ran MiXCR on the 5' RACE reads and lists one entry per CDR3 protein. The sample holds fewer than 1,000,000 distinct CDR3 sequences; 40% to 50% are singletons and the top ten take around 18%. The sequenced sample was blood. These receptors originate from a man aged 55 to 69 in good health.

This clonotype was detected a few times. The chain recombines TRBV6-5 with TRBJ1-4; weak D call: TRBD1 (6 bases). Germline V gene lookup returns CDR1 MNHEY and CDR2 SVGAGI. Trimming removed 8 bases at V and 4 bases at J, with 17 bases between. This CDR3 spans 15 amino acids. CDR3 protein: CASRRLGAVNEKLFF. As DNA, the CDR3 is TGTGCCAGCCGGCGGCTGGGGGCAGTTAATGAAAAACTGTTTTTT.

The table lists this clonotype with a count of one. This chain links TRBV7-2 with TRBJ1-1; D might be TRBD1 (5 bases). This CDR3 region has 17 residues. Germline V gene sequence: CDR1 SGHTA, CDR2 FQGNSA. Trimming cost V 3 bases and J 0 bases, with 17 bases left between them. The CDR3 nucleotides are TGTGCCAGCAGCTTCCGACAGAAATTTTCGTTGAACACTGAAGCTTTCTTT. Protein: CASSFRQKFSLNTEAFF.

CDR3 sequence: CSARIGTGVPQYF. The CDR3 DNA reads TGCAGTGCTCGTATTGGGACAGGGGTCCCCCAGTACTTC. The chain links TRBV20-1 to TRBJ2-5; 10 bases are shared with TRBD1. CDR3 length: 13 residues. V was clipped by 5 bases and J by 9 bases; unmatched bases: 9. Germline V gene lookup returns CDR1 DFQATT and CDR2 SNEGSKA (reference sequence).

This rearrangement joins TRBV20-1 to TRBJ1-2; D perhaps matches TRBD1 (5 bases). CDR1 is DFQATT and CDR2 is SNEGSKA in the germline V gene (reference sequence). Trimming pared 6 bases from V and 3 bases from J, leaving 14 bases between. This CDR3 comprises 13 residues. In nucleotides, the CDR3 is TGCAGTGCCAAGGCTGGGGGGGACTATGGCTACACCTTC. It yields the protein CSAKAGGDYGYTF.

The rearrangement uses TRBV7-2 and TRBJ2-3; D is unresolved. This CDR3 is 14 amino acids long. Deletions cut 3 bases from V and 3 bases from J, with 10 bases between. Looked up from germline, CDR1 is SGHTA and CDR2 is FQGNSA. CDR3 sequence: CASSFRATTDTQYF. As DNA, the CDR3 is TGTGCCAGCAGCTTTAGGGCGACTACAGATACGCAGTATTTT.

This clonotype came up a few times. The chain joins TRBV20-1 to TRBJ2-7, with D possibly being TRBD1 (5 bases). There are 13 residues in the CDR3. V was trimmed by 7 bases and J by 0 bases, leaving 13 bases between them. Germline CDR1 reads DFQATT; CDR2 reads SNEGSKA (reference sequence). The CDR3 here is CSVRGSSSYEQYF. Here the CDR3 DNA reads TGCAGTGTAAGGGGTTCGAGCTCCTACGAGCAGTACTTC.

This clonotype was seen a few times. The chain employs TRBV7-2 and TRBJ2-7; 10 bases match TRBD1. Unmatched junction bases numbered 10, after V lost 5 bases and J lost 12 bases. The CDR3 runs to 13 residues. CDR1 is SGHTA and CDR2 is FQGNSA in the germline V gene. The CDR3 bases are TGTGCCAGCAGCGTACCGGGACAGGGGACTTGGTACTTC. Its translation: CASSVPGQGTWYF.

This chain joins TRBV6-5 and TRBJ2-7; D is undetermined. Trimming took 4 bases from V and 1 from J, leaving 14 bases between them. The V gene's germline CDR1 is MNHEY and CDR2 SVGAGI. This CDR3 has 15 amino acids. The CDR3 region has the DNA TGTGCCAGCAGTTCCGTGAGGCTCCTATCCTACGAGCAGTACTTC. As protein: CASSSVRLLSYEQYF.

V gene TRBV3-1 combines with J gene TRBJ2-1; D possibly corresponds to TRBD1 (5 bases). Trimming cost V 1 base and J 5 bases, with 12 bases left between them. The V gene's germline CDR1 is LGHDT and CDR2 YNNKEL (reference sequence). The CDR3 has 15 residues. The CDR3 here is CASSQGVGPHNEQFF. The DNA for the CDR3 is TGTGCCAGCAGCCAAGGCGTGGGGCCCCACAATGAGCAGTTCTTC.

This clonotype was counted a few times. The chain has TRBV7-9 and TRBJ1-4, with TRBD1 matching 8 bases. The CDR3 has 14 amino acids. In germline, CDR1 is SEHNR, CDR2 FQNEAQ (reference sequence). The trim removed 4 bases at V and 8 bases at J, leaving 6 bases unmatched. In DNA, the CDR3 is TGTGCCAGCAGCTCGGGACAGGCTTACGAAAAACTGTTTTTT. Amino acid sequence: CASSSGQAYEKLFF.

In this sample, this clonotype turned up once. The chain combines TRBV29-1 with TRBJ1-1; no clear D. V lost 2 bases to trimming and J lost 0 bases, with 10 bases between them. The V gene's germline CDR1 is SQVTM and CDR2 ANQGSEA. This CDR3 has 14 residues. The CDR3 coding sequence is TGCAGCGTTGAACAGTGGCAAATGAACACTGAAGCTTTCTTT. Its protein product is CSVEQWQMNTEAFF.

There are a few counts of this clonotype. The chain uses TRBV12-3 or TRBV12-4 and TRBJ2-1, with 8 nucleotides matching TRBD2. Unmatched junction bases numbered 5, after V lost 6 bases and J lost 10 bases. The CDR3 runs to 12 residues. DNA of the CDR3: TGTGCCAGCAGCCGGGGGGGAAGAGAGCAGTTCTTC. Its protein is CASSRGGREQFF.

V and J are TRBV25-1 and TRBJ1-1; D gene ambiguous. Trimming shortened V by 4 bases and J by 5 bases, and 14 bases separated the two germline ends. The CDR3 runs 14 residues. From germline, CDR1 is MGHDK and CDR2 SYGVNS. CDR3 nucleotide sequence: TGTGCCAGCAGTGCGACGGGATGGGGTACTGAAGCTTTCTTT. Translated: CASSATGWGTEAFF.

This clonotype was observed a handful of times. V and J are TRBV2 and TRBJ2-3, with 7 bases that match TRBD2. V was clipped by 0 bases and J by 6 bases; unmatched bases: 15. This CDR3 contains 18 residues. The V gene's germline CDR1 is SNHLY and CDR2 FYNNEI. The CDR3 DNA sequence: TGTGCCAGCAGTGAAGCCCGTAGGGAACTAGCGCGGTCGGATACGCAGTATTTT. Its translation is CASSEARRELARSDTQYF.

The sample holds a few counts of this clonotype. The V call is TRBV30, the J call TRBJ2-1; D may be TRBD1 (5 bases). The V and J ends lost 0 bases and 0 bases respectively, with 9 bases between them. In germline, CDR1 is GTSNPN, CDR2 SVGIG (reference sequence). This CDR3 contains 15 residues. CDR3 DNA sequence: TGTGCCTGGAGTGTACAAGGGGTCTCCTACAATGAGCAGTTCTTC. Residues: CAWSVQGVSYNEQFF.

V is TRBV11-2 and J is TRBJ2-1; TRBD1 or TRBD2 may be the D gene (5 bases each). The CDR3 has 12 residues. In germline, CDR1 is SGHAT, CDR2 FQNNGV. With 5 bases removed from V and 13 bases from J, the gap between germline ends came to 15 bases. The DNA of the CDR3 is TGTGCCAGCAGCATGAACCGGGACCACCAGTTCTTC. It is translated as CASSMNRDHQFF.

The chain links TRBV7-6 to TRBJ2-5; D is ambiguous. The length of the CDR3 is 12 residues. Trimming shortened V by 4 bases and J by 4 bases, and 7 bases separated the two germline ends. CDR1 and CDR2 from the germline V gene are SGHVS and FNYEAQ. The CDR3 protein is CASSSALETQYF. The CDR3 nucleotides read TGTGCCAGCAGCTCCGCCCTAGAGACCCAGTACTTC.

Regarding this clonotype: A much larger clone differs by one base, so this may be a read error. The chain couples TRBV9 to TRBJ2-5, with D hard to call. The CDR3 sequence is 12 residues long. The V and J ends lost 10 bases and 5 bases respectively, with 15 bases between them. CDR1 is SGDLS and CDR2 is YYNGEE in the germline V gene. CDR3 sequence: CAAALTGETQYF. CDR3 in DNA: TGTGCCGCGGCCCTAACCGGGGAGACCCAGTACTTC.

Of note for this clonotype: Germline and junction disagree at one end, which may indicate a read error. The CDR3: CAGSDRSDTQYF. The CDR3 coding sequence is TGTGCCGGCAGTGACCGATCAGATACGCAGTATTTT. The gene calls are TRBV25-1 and TRBJ2-3; no clear D. This CDR3 is built from 12 residues. CDR1 is MGHDK, CDR2 SYGVNS, per germline.

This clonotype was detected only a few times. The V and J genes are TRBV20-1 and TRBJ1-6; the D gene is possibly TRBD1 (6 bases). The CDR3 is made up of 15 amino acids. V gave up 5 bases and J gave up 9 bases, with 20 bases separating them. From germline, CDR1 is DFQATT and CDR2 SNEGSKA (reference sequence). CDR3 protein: CSAHLGGARGSPLHF. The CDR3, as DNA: TGCAGTGCTCATCTTGGGGGCGCAAGGGGTTCACCCCTCCACTTT.

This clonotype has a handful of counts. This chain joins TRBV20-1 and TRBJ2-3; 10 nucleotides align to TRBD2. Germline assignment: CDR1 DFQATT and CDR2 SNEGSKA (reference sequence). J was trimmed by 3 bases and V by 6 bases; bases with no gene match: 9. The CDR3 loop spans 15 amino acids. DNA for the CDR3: TGCAGTGCGGAAAGACGGACTAGCGGAACAGATACGCAGTATTTT. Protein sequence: CSAERRTSGTDTQYF.

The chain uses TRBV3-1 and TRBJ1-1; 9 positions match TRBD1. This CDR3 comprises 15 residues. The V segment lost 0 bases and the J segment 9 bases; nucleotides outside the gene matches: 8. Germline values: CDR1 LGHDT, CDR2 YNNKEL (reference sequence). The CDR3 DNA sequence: TGTGCCAGCAGCCAAGAAACAGGGGGCAGGAGAAAAGCTTTCTTT. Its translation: CASSQETGGRRKAFF. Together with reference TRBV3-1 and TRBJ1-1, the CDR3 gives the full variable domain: DTAVSQTPKYLVTQMGNDKSIKCEQNLGHDTMYWYKQDSKKFLKIMFSYNNKELIINETVPNRFSPKSPDKAHLNLHINSLELGDSAVYFCASSQETGGRRKAFFGQGTRLTVV.

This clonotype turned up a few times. CDR3: CASSHFGTNEKLFF. Written as DNA, the CDR3 is TGTGCCAGCAGCCACTTCGGAACTAATGAAAAACTGTTTTTT. The V gene is TRBV7-2, the J gene TRBJ1-4; unclear D gene. The CDR3 covers 14 residues. V lost 5 bases and J 1 base, leaving 8 bases between the germline ends. The V gene's germline CDR1 is SGHTA and CDR2 FQGNSA. Filled out from reference TRBV7-2 and TRBJ1-4, the complete variable domain reads GAGVSQSPSNKVTEKGKDVELRCDPISGHTALYWYRQSLGQGLEFLIYFQGNSAPDKSGLPSDRFSAERTGGSVSTLTIQRTQQEDSAVYLCASSHFGTNEKLFFGSGTQLSVL.

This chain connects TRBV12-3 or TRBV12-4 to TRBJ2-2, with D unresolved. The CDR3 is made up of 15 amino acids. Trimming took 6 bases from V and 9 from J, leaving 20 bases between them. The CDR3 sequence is CASSTPFHRSRELFF. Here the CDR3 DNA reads TGTGCCAGCAGCACCCCGTTTCACCGATCCCGGGAGCTGTTTTTT.

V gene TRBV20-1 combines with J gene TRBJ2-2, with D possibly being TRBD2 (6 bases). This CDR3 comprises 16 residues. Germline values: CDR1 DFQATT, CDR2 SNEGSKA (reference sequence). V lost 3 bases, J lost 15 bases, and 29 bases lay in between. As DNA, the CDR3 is TGCAGTGCTAGTACAACCTTCGGGACCTCTCTTCGGAGGGTGTTTTTT. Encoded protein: CSASTTFGTSLRRVFF.

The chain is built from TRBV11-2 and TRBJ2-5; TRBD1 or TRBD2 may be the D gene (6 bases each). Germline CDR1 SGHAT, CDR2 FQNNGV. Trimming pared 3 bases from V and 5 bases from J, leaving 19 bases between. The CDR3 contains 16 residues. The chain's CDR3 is CASSLVAVGGEETQYF. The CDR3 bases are TGTGCCAGCAGCTTGGTAGCGGTGGGGGGCGAGGAGACCCAGTACTTC.

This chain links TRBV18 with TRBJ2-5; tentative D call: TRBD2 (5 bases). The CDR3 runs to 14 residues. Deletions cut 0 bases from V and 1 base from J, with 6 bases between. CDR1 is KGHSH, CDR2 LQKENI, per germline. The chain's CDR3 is CASSPPGSQETQYF. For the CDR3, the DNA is TGTGCCAGCTCACCACCGGGGAGCCAAGAGACCCAGTACTTC. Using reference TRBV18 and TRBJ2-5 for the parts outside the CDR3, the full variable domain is NAGVMQNPRHLVRRRGQEARLRCSPMKGHSHVYWYRQLPEEGLKFMVYLQKENIIDESGMPKERFSAEFPKEGPSILRIQQVVRGDSAAYFCASSPPGSQETQYFGPGTRLLVL.

This CDR3 is CASSLASSGRFNNEQFF. In nucleotides, the CDR3 is TGTGCCAGCAGTTTAGCGAGTAGCGGGAGGTTCAACAATGAGCAGTTCTTC. The chain couples TRBV9 to TRBJ2-1, with 10 bases matching TRBD2. The V gene end was trimmed by 5 bases and the J gene end by 5 bases; junction bases not matched to a gene: 13. This CDR3 contains 17 residues. Germline V CDR1 and CDR2: SGDLS, YYNGEE.

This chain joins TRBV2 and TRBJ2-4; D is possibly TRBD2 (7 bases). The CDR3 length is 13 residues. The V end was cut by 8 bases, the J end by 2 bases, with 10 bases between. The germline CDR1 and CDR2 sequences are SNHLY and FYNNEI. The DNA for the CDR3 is TGTGCCAGCGGGGGGGCTTCCAAAAACATTCAGTACTTC. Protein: CASGGASKNIQYF.